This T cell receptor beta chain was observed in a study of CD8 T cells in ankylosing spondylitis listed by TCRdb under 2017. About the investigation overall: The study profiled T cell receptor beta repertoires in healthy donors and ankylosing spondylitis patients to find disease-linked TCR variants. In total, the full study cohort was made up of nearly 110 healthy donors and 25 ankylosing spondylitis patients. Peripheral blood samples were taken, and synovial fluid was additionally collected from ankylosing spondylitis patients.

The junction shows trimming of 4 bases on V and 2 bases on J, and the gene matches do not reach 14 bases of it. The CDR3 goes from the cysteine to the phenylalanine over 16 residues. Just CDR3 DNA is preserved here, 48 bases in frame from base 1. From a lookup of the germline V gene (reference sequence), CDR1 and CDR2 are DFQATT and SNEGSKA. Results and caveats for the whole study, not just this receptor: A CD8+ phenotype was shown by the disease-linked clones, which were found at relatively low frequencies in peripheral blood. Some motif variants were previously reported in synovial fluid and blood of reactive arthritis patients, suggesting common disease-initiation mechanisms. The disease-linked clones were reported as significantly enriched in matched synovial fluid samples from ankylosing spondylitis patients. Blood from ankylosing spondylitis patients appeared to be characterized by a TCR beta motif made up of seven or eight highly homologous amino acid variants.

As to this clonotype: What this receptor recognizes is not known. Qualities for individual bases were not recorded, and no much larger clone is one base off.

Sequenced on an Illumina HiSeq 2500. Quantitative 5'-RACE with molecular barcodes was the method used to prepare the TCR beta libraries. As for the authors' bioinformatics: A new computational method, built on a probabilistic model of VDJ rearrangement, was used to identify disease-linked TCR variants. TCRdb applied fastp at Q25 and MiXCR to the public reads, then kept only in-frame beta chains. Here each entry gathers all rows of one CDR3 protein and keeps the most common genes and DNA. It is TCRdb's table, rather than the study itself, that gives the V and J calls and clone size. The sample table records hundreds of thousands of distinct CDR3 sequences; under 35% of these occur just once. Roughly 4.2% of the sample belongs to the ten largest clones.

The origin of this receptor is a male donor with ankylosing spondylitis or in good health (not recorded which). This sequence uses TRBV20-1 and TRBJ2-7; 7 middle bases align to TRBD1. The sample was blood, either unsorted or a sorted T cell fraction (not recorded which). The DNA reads TGCAGTGCTACCCTGAGTTTTGGGACAGAAGCCTACGAGCAGTACTTC. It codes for CSATLSFGTEAYEQYF.